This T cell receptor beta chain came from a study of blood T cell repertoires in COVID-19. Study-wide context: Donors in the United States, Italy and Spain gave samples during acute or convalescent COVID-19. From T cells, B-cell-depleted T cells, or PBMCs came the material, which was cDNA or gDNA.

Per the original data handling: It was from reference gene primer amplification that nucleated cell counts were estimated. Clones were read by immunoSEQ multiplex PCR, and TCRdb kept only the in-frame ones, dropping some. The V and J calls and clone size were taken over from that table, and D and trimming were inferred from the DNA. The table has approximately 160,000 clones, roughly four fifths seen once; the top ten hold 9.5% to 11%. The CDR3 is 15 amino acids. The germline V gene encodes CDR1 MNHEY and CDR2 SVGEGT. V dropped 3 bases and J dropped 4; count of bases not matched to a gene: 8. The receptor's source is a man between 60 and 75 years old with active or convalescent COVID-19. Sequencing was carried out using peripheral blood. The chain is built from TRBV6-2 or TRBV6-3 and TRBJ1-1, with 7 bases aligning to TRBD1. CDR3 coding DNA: TGTGCCAGCAGTTATACAACGACAGGGTCCACTGAAGCTTTCTTT. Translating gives CASSYTTTGSTEAFF.